The 18 T cell receptor beta chains presented below share a single source sample, sequenced in a study of blood T cells in healthy people across ages. The authors ran a second PCR of roughly 7 to 11 cycles using a sample-barcoded 5' primer and a J-beta primer mix. TCRdb passed the 5' RACE reads through MiXCR, listing each CDR3 protein once. In the table there are about 690,000 distinct CDR3 sequences, over 40% of which are singletons. Sample: blood. Source of these receptors: a man of 80 years or more in good health.

The chain couples TRBV7-6 to TRBJ2-1; TRBD2 agrees at 13 bases. CDR1 is SGHVS, CDR2 FNYEAQ, per germline. The CDR3 totals 14 residues. Trimming removed 9 bases from V and 10 bases from J; junction bases left unmatched: 9. As DNA, the CDR3 is TGTGCCAGTGAGGCACTAGCGGGGGGGCCAGAGCAGTTCTTC. Protein: CASEALAGGPEQFF.

Only a few counts were recorded for this clonotype. The J gene is TRBJ2-3, the V gene TRBV20-1, with TRBD2 matching 9 bases. The CDR3 has 14 amino acids. J was trimmed by 5 bases and V by 3 bases; bases with no gene match: 6. Germline CDR1 and CDR2: DFQATT and SNEGSKA (reference sequence). The CDR3 loop reads CSASGLAGRDTQYF. The CDR3 nucleotides are TGCAGTGCTAGTGGTCTAGCGGGGAGAGATACGCAGTATTTT.

This clonotype was counted ten times or more. The V gene is TRBV29-1, the J gene TRBJ2-5; D may be TRBD2 (5 bases). This CDR3 spans 12 amino acids. V was clipped by 4 bases and J by 10 bases, with 16 bases between them. CDR1 is SQVTM, CDR2 ANQGSEA, per germline. In DNA form, the CDR3 reads TGCAGCGTTGTCCCTGATTTTGAGGGCCAGTACTTC. It yields the protein CSVVPDFEGQYF.

CDR3 amino acids: CAISEPSPGAGSYLDEQFF. The CDR3 DNA sequence: TGTGCCATCAGTGAGCCAAGTCCGGGGGCGGGGAGCTATCTCGATGAGCAGTTCTTC. V is TRBV10-3 and J is TRBJ2-1; the D gene could be TRBD1 or TRBD2 (6 bases each). Germline V gene sequence: CDR1 ENHRY, CDR2 SYGVKD. CDR3 length: 19 amino acids. V was cut by 2 bases and J by 8 bases, with 28 bases left in between.

Of note for this clonotype: Since a much larger clone is just one base distant, this may be a read error. This sequence joins TRBV7-2 and TRBJ2-7, with D possibly TRBD1 on 6 matching bases. The CDR3 covers 18 residues. Germline CDR1 is SGHTA and CDR2 is FQGNSA. With 4 bases removed from V and 0 bases from J, the gap between germline ends came to 22 bases. CDR3 DNA sequence: TGTGCCAGCAGCTCCTCCCGGGACAAGGGAATACGCTCCTACGAGCAGTACTTC. Protein sequence: CASSSSRDKGIRSYEQYF. Full variable domain (rest looked up from reference TRBV7-2 and TRBJ2-7): GAGVSQSPSNKVTEKGKDVELRCDPISGHTALYWYRQSLGQGLEFLIYFQGNSAPDKSGLPSDRFSAERTGGSVSTLTIQRTQQEDSAVYLCASSSSRDKGIRSYEQYFGPGTRLTVT.

This chain joins TRBV27 and TRBJ2-4, with D perhaps given as TRBD1 or TRBD2 (6 bases each). The J call is doubtful: the DNA matches TRBJ2-5 better. This CDR3 has 16 residues. Germline V gene data show CDR1 as MNHEY and CDR2 as SMNVEV (reference sequence). The CDR3 loop reads CASSFRGARGRETQYF. CDR3 in DNA: TGTGCCAGCAGTTTTAGGGGGGCCAGGGGTAGAGAGACCCAGTACTTC.

There are a few counts of this clonotype. The chain joins TRBV6-2 or TRBV6-3 to TRBJ2-7; 8 nucleotides match TRBD2. Germline values: CDR1 MNHEY, CDR2 SVGEGT. V lost 2 bases to trimming and J lost 4 bases; unmatched junction nucleotides: 16. This CDR3 is 18 amino acids long. CDR3 sequence reads: CASSYPGGTTTRTYEQYF. CDR3 coding DNA: TGTGCCAGCAGTTACCCGGGGGGGACTACCACGAGGACGTACGAGCAGTACTTC.

This clonotype was detected ten times or more. V usage is TRBV6-2 or TRBV6-3 and J usage is TRBJ2-7, with 7 bases identical to TRBD1. CDR3 length equals 16 residues. The germline CDR1 and CDR2 sequences are MNHEY and SVGEGT. V trimming: 5 bases; J trimming: 0 bases; junction bases outside the gene matches: 10. The CDR3 sequence is CASSNPGTVYSYEQYF. The CDR3 DNA sequence: TGTGCCAGCAGTAACCCCGGGACAGTCTACTCCTACGAGCAGTACTTC.

A few counts support this clonotype. The rearrangement links TRBV18 to TRBJ2-3, with 13 bases aligning to TRBD2. The CDR3 runs 16 residues. The germline gives CDR1 KGHSH, CDR2 LQKENI. The V and J ends lost 2 bases and 6 bases, in that order; junction bases with no gene match: 5. CDR3 nucleotides: TGTGCCAGCTCACCAACCGGACTAGCGGGAGCGGATACGCAGTATTTT. Residues: CASSPTGLAGADTQYF.

V usage is TRBV28 and J usage is TRBJ2-7; D gene ambiguous. Germline-derived CDR1 and CDR2 are MDHEN and SYDVKM. V was trimmed by 5 bases and J by 4 bases, leaving 12 bases between them. This CDR3 region has 13 residues. The CDR3 DNA sequence: TGTGCCAGCAGTCCGCCTCGATGGTACGAGCAGTACTTC. Translated, it gives CASSPPRWYEQYF.

This clonotype was seen only a few times. The chain uses TRBV27 and TRBJ2-3; TRBD1 might be the D (6 bases). CDR1 is MNHEY, CDR2 SMNVEV, per germline (reference sequence). V lost 5 bases and J 5 bases, leaving 14 bases between the germline ends. The CDR3 extends over 14 amino acids. For the CDR3, the DNA is TGTGCCAGCAGTCGGTTGGGGGCAGGAGATACGCAGTATTTT. This gives the protein CASSRLGAGDTQYF.

The genes are TRBV21-1 and TRBJ2-7; the tabulated D call, TRBD1, remains unverified against the DNA. TRBV21-1 is described as a pseudogene. This CDR3 spans 17 amino acids. In nucleotides, the CDR3 is TGTGCCAGCAGCAAAGCTGACTTAATAGACAGGGTGGACGAGCAGTACTTC. This encodes CASSKADLIDRVDEQYF.

The genes are TRBV9 and TRBJ2-1; no clear D gene. V lost 4 bases, J lost 10 bases, and 15 bases lay in between. Germline V gene sequence: CDR1 SGDLS, CDR2 YYNGEE. The CDR3 totals 13 residues. CDR3 loop: CASSQKIYTEQFF. The DNA for the CDR3 is TGTGCCAGCAGCCAAAAGATATATACCGAGCAGTTCTTC.

The DNA of the CDR3 is TGTGCCAGCAGTTATCAAGGACTAGCAAACAATGAGCAGTTCTTC. It translates to CASSYQGLANNEQFF. The rearrangement links TRBV6-2 or TRBV6-3 to TRBJ2-1; 8 nucleotides line up with TRBD2. V lost 3 bases to trimming and J lost 5 bases; unmatched junction nucleotides: 6. This CDR3 has 15 amino acids. Germline CDR1 MNHEY, CDR2 SVGEGT.

Ten or more counts support this clonotype. The chain recombines TRBV7-2 with TRBJ2-1; 10 nucleotides agree with TRBD2. The CDR3 extends over 15 amino acids. Trimming took 4 bases from V and 6 from J; bases not matched to a gene: 6. Looked up from germline, CDR1 is SGHTA and CDR2 is FQGNSA. CDR3 in DNA: TGTGCCAGCAGCTCCATAGCGGGGGGCTTCAATGAGCAGTTCTTC. Protein: CASSSIAGGFNEQFF.

This chain links TRBV7-9 with TRBJ1-4; 10 nucleotides line up with TRBD1. The CDR3 has 15 residues. The germline V gene has CDR1 SEHNR and CDR2 FQNEAQ (reference sequence). The V segment lost 1 base and the J segment 10 bases; nucleotides outside the gene matches: 6. CDR3: CASSLEKTGGGKLFF. DNA for the CDR3: TGTGCCAGCAGCTTAGAAAAGACAGGGGGCGGAAAACTGTTTTTT.

V gene TRBV20-1 combines with J gene TRBJ1-1; D is unclear. The germline V gene has CDR1 DFQATT and CDR2 SNEGSKA (reference sequence). The CDR3 has 13 amino acids. Between the trimmed V and J ends, which lost 6 bases and 2 bases, there was a span of 13 bases. CDR3 loop: CSAPPRVNTEAFF. CDR3 DNA: TGCAGTGCCCCGCCCAGAGTTAACACTGAAGCTTTCTTT.

In DNA, the CDR3 is TGCGCCAGCAGCACCACTTCAGGAACTGAAGCTTTCTTT. Translated, it gives CASSTTSGTEAFF. J is TRBJ1-1 and V is TRBV5-1, with D hard to call. Between the trimmed V and J ends, which lost 4 bases and 5 bases, there was a span of 12 bases. Germline loops: CDR1 SGHRS, CDR2 YFSETQ. The CDR3 is 13 amino acids.